The text below deals with one T cell receptor (beta chain). The germline CDR1 and CDR2 sequences are MNHEY and SMNVEV (reference sequence). V shed 4 bases and J 0 bases; nucleotides not matched to a gene: 8. This CDR3 has 16 residues. Clones were read by immunoSEQ multiplex PCR, and TCRdb kept only the in-frame ones, dropping some. This sample has about 90,000 clones; around nine tenths occur once, and the top ten carry approximately 3.6%. This record comes from a study of blood T cell repertoires in COVID-19. The sequence came from a woman in her seventies with acute or convalescent COVID-19. Sequenced: peripheral blood. The chain has TRBV27 and TRBJ1-1; 7 bases agree with TRBD1. Written as DNA, the CDR3 is TGTGCCAGCAGTTCGACAGGGAACCGATTGAACACTGAAGCTTTCTTT. Its protein is CASSSTGNRLNTEAFF.